What follows are 32 T cell receptor beta chains derived from one specimen sequenced in a study of blood T cell repertoires in COVID-19. Produced via immunoSEQ multiplex PCR; TCRdb's table is partial and in-frame only. There are around 110,000 clones in the sample; approximately 80% occur only once, and about 8% lies in the top ten. Specimen: peripheral blood. The origin of the receptors is a man between 65 and 85 years old with active or convalescent COVID-19.

The chain carries TRBV19 and TRBJ1-1; D possibly corresponds to TRBD1 (6 bases). Germline loops: CDR1 LNHDA, CDR2 SQIVND (reference sequence). The CDR3 sequence is 14 residues long. V was shortened by 6 bases and J by 3 bases, with 14 bases between the two germline ends. The CDR3 bases are TGTGCCAGTAGCAGTACAGGGACGGACACTGAAGCTTTCTTT. This sequence encodes CASSSTGTDTEAFF.

The chain combines TRBV21-1 with TRBJ1-2; TRBD1 is taken as the D call from the table, unchecked against the DNA. TRBV21-1 has pseudogene status. This CDR3 spans 15 amino acids. DNA for the CDR3: TGTGCCAGCAGCAATCTTTCGGCAGGGGGCTTTGGCTACACCTTC. It yields the protein CASSNLSAGGFGYTF.

This clone is categorized as medium-sized. Here the CDR3 reads CASSTFSGNTIYF. For the CDR3, the DNA is TGTGCCAGTAGTACCTTCTCTGGAAACACCATATATTTT. The rearrangement links TRBV19 to TRBJ1-3, with no clear D. The CDR3 length is 13 residues. Germline CDR1 LNHDA, CDR2 SQIVND (reference sequence). The V end was cut by 4 bases, the J end by 0 bases, with 4 bases between.

The chain employs TRBV7-2 and TRBJ2-3; D gene unclear. The V gene's germline CDR1 is SGHTA and CDR2 FQGNSA. The CDR3 is 13 residues long. V gave up 6 bases and J gave up 2 bases, with 9 bases separating them. CDR3 bases: TGTGCCAGCAGGTTCGGTTACACAGATACGCAGTATTTT. Its protein product is CASRFGYTDTQYF.

The V call is TRBV12-3 or TRBV12-4, the J call TRBJ2-1; TRBD1 might be the D (5 bases). This CDR3 contains 13 residues. V was shortened by 3 bases and J by 8 bases, with 11 bases between the two germline ends. The CDR3 loop reads CASSFGRAYEQFF. The CDR3 region has the DNA TGTGCCAGCAGTTTTGGCAGGGCCTATGAGCAGTTCTTC.

This chain joins TRBV15 and TRBJ1-5; TRBD1 matches 10 bases. This CDR3 spans 15 amino acids. V gave up 7 bases and J gave up 4 bases; unmatched junction bases: 7. Germline CDR1 is LNHNV and CDR2 is YYDKDF (reference sequence). The CDR3 nucleotides are TGTGCCACCAACGACGGACAGGGGGAAAATCAGCCCCAGCATTTT. This codes for CATNDGQGENQPQHF.

CDR3 sequence (DNA): TGTGCCAGCAGTGAATACGAGGGATATGGCTACACCTTC. Its translation: CASSEYEGYGYTF. This chain links TRBV2 with TRBJ1-2; D ambiguous. The germline V gene encodes CDR1 SNHLY and CDR2 FYNNEI. The V end was cut by 2 bases, the J end by 5 bases, with 9 bases between. The CDR3 is 13 amino acids.

This clone was seen just once. This chain links TRBV5-5 with TRBJ1-1; D call uncertain. V dropped 4 bases and J dropped 2 bases, with 15 bases sitting between them. The CDR3 covers 15 residues. The germline V gene has CDR1 SGHKS and CDR2 YYEKEE (reference sequence). CDR3 protein: CASSVAGSSNTEAFF. The CDR3 nucleotides read TGTGCCAGCAGCGTGGCCGGGAGCAGCAACACTGAAGCTTTCTTT.

J is TRBJ2-1 and V is TRBV5-1; TRBD2 matches 7 bases. This CDR3 spans 15 amino acids. CDR1 and CDR2 (germline): SGHRS, YFSETQ. Losses at the gene ends were 3 bases for V and 0 bases for J; bases not matched to a gene: 3. The CDR3 DNA sequence: TGCGCCAGCAGCTCAAGCGGGGACTCCTACAATGAGCAGTTCTTC. Encoded protein: CASSSSGDSYNEQFF.

V gene TRBV9 combines with J gene TRBJ2-1, with TRBD2 identical over 15 bases. The CDR3 is made up of 18 amino acids. Germline V lookup: CDR1 SGDLS, CDR2 YYNGEE. The J segment lost 7 bases and the V segment lost 0 bases, leaving 8 bases of the junction unmatched. CDR3 region: CASSVAARGTSGGNEQFF. The DNA for the CDR3 is TGTGCCAGCAGCGTAGCGGCCAGAGGGACTAGCGGGGGGAATGAGCAGTTCTTC.

The chain employs TRBV30 and TRBJ2-3, with a tentative D call TRBD2 (6 bases). The CDR3 spans 11 residues. CDR1 and CDR2 (germline): GTSNPN, SVGIG (reference sequence). V was cut by 3 bases and J by 8 bases, with 9 bases left in between. The CDR3 reads CAWSGSSTQYF. The DNA of the CDR3 is TGTGCCTGGAGCGGGAGTAGTACGCAGTATTTT.

A single count supports this clone. The V call is TRBV30, the J call TRBJ1-1; D is perhaps TRBD1 (5 bases). Trimming stripped 3 bases from V and 10 bases from J, with 21 bases between. Looked up from germline, CDR1 is GTSNPN and CDR2 is SVGIG (reference sequence). CDR3 length equals 14 residues. The CDR3 spells CAWSASKGKPGAFF. In DNA form, the CDR3 reads TGTGCCTGGAGCGCATCTAAGGGGAAACCCGGAGCTTTCTTT.

The chain employs TRBV11-1 and TRBJ1-1, with 7 positions matching TRBD1. The ends lost 3 bases at V and 1 base at J; junction bases unmatched: 2. The germline gives CDR1 SGHAT, CDR2 FQDESV (reference sequence). The length of the CDR3 is 14 residues. The CDR3 reads CASSLGDRNTEAFF. In DNA form, the CDR3 reads TGTGCCAGCAGCTTGGGGGACAGGAACACTGAAGCTTTCTTT.

The V and J genes are TRBV2 and TRBJ2-3, with 11 positions matching TRBD1. Germline values: CDR1 SNHLY, CDR2 FYNNEI. After removal of 4 bases from V and 4 bases from J, the junction contained 4 bases not matched to a gene. The CDR3 spans 15 residues. CDR3 sequence: CASSGGTGGSDTQYF. CDR3 DNA sequence: TGTGCCAGCAGTGGGGGGACAGGGGGATCAGATACGCAGTATTTT.

V is TRBV21-1 and J is TRBJ2-2; the DNA was not used to check the table's D call, TRBD2. TRBV21-1 is a known pseudogene. The CDR3 is made up of 18 amino acids. The CDR3 reads CASSGPIGRNRKTGELFF. The CDR3 DNA follows: TGTGCCAGCAGCGGGCCCATAGGGAGGAACAGGAAGACCGGGGAGCTGTTTTTT.

Concerning this clone itself: One end of the junction fails to match germline, which may point to a read error. V usage is TRBV12-3 or TRBV12-4 and J usage is TRBJ2-1; D might be TRBD2 (6 bases). The CDR3 has 11 amino acids. The CDR3 coding sequence is TGTGCCAGCAGTGTCGGGACTGAACGAGTCTTC. Translated, it gives CASSVGTERVF.

This CDR3 is CASGPGTGDLNEQFF. Written as DNA, the CDR3 is TGTGCTAGTGGCCCCGGGACAGGGGATCTCAATGAGCAGTTCTTC. The chain is built from TRBV12-5 and TRBJ2-1; TRBD1 agrees at 10 bases. The germline gives CDR1 LGHNT, CDR2 FRNRAP. With 6 bases clipped from V and 6 bases from J, the junction kept 8 bases outside the gene matches. The CDR3 covers 15 residues.

This clone was counted once. This chain connects TRBV18 to TRBJ1-6, with D possibly matching TRBD1 (6 bases). The CDR3 spans 14 residues. Germline CDR1 reads KGHSH; CDR2 reads LQKENI. Trimming stripped 3 bases from V and 7 bases from J, with 10 bases between. In DNA, the CDR3 is TGTGCCAGCTCACCTGGACAGCACAATTCACCCCTCCACTTT. Encoded protein: CASSPGQHNSPLHF. Combining the CDR3 with reference TRBV18 and TRBJ1-6 gives the whole variable domain NAGVMQNPRHLVRRRGQEARLRCSPMKGHSHVYWYRQLPEEGLKFMVYLQKENIIDESGMPKERFSAEFPKEGPSILRIQQVVRGDSAAYFCASSPGQHNSPLHFGNGTRLTVT.

J is TRBJ1-1 and V is TRBV4-2; a weak D match, TRBD1 (6 bases). Germline CDR1 and CDR2: LGHNA and YNFKEQ. This CDR3 is built from 18 residues. V was shortened by 0 bases and J by 0 bases, with 17 bases between the two germline ends. The CDR3 protein is CASSQDLTGYTLNTEAFF. CDR3 in DNA: TGTGCCAGCAGCCAAGATCTGACAGGCTACACCCTGAACACTGAAGCTTTCTTT.

The chain links TRBV3-1 (or the pseudogene TRBV3-2) to TRBJ1-2, with D hard to call. Germline loops: CDR1 LGHDT, CDR2 YNNKEL (reference sequence). V dropped 8 bases and J dropped 0 bases, with 16 bases sitting between them. This CDR3 has 15 amino acids. The CDR3 DNA follows: TGTGCCAGCCCCCGTGGAGGAGGGTCTAACTATGGCTACACCTTC. Translation gives CASPRGGGSNYGYTF.

This chain joins TRBV27 and TRBJ1-6, with D unclear. This CDR3 has 13 amino acids. Germline CDR1 is MNHEY and CDR2 is SMNVEV (reference sequence). Trimming removed 2 bases at V and 9 bases at J, with 8 bases between. The CDR3 reads CASSLARLSPLHF. In DNA form, the CDR3 reads TGTGCCAGCAGTTTAGCCAGGCTTTCACCCCTCCACTTT.

The DNA for the CDR3 is TGTGCCAGCTCACCGGACAGGGATCGTGGCTACACCTTC. Its protein product is CASSPDRDRGYTF. The chain carries TRBV18 and TRBJ1-2, with 8 bases aligning to TRBD1. The V gene end was trimmed by 3 bases and the J gene end by 7 bases; junction bases not matched to a gene: 4. Germline loops: CDR1 KGHSH, CDR2 LQKENI. The CDR3 spans 13 residues.

The J gene is TRBJ1-2, the V gene TRBV7-9; TRBD1 might be the D (5 bases). V lost 5 bases to trimming and J lost 5 bases, with 18 bases between them. Looked up from germline, CDR1 is SEHNR and CDR2 is FQNEAQ (reference sequence). The CDR3 extends over 15 amino acids. For the CDR3, the DNA is TGTGCCAGCAGCCGAGATACGACAGTGGGGTATGGCTACACCTTC. Its translation: CASSRDTTVGYGYTF.

The chain links TRBV5-4 to TRBJ2-3, with TRBD2 identical over 11 bases. V shed 3 bases and J 8 bases; nucleotides not matched to a gene: 8. CDR3 length: 15 amino acids. Germline CDR1 and CDR2: SGHNT and YYREEE (reference sequence). This chain's CDR3 is CASSSRGLAEITQYF. DNA for the CDR3: TGTGCCAGCAGCTCTCGGGGACTAGCGGAAATTACGCAGTATTTT.

The chain carries TRBV30 and TRBJ1-2; D may be TRBD1 (5 bases). This CDR3 has 13 amino acids. Trimming pared 4 bases from V and 10 bases from J, leaving 19 bases between. The germline V gene encodes CDR1 GTSNPN and CDR2 SVGIG (reference sequence). DNA of the CDR3: TGTGCCTGGACCCCAGGAGGGCGGGGGACCTACACCTTC. Protein: CAWTPGGRGTYTF.

In regard to this clone: One end of the junction is discordant with germline, which a read error may explain. This chain joins TRBV5-1 and TRBJ2-3; possibly TRBD1 for D (6 bases). Germline values: CDR1 SGHRS, CDR2 YFSETQ. The CDR3 spans 14 residues. This CDR3 is CASRLDSYTDTQYF. CDR3 DNA: TGCGCCAGCAGATTGGACAGTTACACAGATACGCAGTATTTT.

This clone was seen just once. The chain is built from TRBV9 and TRBJ1-4; 7 nucleotides align to TRBD1. J gave up 3 bases and V 6 bases, and 5 bases lay outside the gene matches. Germline V gene sequence: CDR1 SGDLS, CDR2 YYNGEE. The CDR3 has 14 amino acids. In DNA form, the CDR3 reads TGTGCCAGCAACAGACAGGGTGCTAATGAAAAACTGTTTTTT. It encodes CASNRQGANEKLFF.

V and J are TRBV25-1 and TRBJ1-2; possibly TRBD1 for D (5 bases). Looked up from germline, CDR1 is MGHDK and CDR2 is SYGVNS. The CDR3 has 18 residues. Trimming removed 2 bases at V and 4 bases at J, with 23 bases between. CDR3 sequence: CASSEGPGGTPISYGYTF. The CDR3 nucleotides are TGTGCCAGCAGTGAAGGGCCGGGGGGGACCCCAATCTCCTATGGCTACACCTTC.

There are a few counts of this clone. This chain links TRBV3-1 (or the pseudogene TRBV3-2) with TRBJ2-7; a possible D gene is TRBD2 (7 bases). V was trimmed by 4 bases and J by 2 bases, leaving 18 bases between them. Looked up from germline, CDR1 is LGHDT and CDR2 is YNNKEL (reference sequence). This CDR3 spans 16 amino acids. The CDR3, as DNA: TGTGCCAGCAGCCCGAGGGGGGGGCGAGGAACCTACGAGCAGTACTTC. Protein: CASSPRGGRGTYEQYF.

This clone was observed a single time. V gene TRBV10-3 combines with J gene TRBJ2-7, with TRBD2 as a possible D gene (6 bases). This CDR3 has 11 amino acids. Germline V gives CDR1 ENHRY, CDR2 SYGVKD. The V end lost 8 bases, the J end lost 4 bases, and 9 bases lay between the germline ends. The CDR3 DNA sequence: TGTGCCATCCGGGAGTTATACGAGCAGTACTTC. Its translation is CAIRELYEQYF.

Worth noting for this clone: Other DNA sequences within the sample encode an identical CDR3. The chain links TRBV11-3 to TRBJ2-5; TRBD2 might be the D (6 bases). This CDR3 comprises 13 residues. V lost 1 base and J 5 bases, leaving 8 bases between the germline ends. The germline gives CDR1 SGHNT, CDR2 YENEEA. CDR3 coding DNA: TGTGCCAGCAGCTTAGGAGGAGGGGAGACCCAGTACTTC. As protein: CASSLGGGETQYF. Drawing the rest from reference TRBV11-3 and TRBJ2-5, the complete variable domain is EAGVVQSPRYKIIEKKQPVAFWCNPISGHNTLYWYLQNLGQGPELLIRYENEEAVDDSQLPKDRFSAERLKGVDSTLKIQPAELGDSAVYLCASSLGGGETQYFGPGTRLLVL.

V is TRBV6-5 and J is TRBJ1-3, with TRBD1 matching 7 bases. The CDR3 spans 14 residues. V was pared by 8 bases and J by 9 bases, with 13 bases of the junction left unmatched. CDR1 is MNHEY and CDR2 is SVGAGI in the germline V gene. The CDR3 DNA is TGTGCCAGCGTCAAGGGGGCACTTGAGGCCACCATATATTTT. This translates into CASVKGALEATIYF.